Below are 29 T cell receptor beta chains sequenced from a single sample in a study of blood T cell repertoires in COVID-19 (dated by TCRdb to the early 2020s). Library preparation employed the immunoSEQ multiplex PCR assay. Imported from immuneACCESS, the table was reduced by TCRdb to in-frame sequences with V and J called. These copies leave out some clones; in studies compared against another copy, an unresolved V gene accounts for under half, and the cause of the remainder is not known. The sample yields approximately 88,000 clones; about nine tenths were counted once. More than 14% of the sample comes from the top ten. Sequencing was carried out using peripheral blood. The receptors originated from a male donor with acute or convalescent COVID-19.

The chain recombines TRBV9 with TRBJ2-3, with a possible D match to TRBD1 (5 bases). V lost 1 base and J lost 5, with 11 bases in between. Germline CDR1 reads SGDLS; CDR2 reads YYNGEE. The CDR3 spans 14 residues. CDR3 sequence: CASSVRTQGDTQYF. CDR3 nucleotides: TGTGCCAGCAGCGTAAGGACCCAGGGAGATACGCAGTATTTT.

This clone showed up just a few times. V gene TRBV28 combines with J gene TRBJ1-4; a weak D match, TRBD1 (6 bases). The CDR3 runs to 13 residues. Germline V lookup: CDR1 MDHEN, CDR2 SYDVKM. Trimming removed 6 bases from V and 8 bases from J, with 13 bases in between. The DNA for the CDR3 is TGTGCCAGCAGAGGAGGGGGGGGCGAAAAACTGTTTTTT. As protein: CASRGGGGEKLFF.

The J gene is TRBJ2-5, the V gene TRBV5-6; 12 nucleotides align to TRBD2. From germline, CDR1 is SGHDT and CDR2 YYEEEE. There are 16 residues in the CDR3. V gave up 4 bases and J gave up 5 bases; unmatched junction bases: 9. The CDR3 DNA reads TGTGCCAGCAGCGATCCCGGGACTAGCGGGCGCGAGACCCAGTACTTC. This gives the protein CASSDPGTSGRETQYF.

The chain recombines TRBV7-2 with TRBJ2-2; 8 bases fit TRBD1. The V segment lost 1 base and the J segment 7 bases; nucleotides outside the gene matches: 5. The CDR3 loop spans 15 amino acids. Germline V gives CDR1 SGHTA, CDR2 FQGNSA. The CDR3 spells CASSLVQGAGGELFF. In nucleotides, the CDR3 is TGTGCCAGCAGCTTAGTTCAGGGGGCGGGCGGGGAGCTGTTTTTT.

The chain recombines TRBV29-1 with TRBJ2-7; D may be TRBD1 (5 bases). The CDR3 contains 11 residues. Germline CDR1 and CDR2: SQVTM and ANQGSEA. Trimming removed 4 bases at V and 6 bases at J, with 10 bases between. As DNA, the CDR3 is TGCAGCGTTGCTCAGGGCCTCGAGCAGTACTTC. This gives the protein CSVAQGLEQYF.

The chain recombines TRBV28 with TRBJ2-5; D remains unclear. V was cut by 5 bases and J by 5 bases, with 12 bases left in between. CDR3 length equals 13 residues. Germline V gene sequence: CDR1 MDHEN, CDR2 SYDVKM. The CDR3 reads CASSDPGYETQYF. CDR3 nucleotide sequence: TGTGCCAGCAGTGACCCCGGGTATGAGACCCAGTACTTC.

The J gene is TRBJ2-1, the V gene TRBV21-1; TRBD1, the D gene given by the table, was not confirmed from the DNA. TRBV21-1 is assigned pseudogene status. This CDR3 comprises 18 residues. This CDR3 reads CASNINRGQRDSYNEQFF. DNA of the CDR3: TGTGCCAGCAACATAAATAGAGGACAGAGAGACTCCTACAATGAGCAGTTCTTC.

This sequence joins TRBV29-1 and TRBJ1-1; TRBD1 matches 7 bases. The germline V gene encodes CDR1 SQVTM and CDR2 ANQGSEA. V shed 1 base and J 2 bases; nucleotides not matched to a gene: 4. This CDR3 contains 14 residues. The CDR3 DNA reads TGCAGCGTTGAAGCCGGGACAGCAAACACTGAAGCTTTCTTT. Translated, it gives CSVEAGTANTEAFF.

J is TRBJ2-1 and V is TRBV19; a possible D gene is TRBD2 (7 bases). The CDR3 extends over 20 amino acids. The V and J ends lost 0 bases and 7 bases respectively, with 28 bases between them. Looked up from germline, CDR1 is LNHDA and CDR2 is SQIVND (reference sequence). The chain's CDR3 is CASSIDSALGEGGGRNEQFF. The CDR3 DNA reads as TGTGCCAGTAGTATAGATTCCGCCCTCGGGGAGGGGGGTGGTAGGAATGAGCAGTTCTTC.

This chain's CDR3 is CASSDQYSGGHQNIQYF. DNA of the CDR3: TGTGCCAGCAGTGACCAGTATAGCGGGGGCCATCAAAACATTCAGTACTTC. The V gene is TRBV25-1, the J gene TRBJ2-4; TRBD2 aligns across 9 bases. The CDR3 totals 17 residues. Germline CDR1 MGHDK, CDR2 SYGVNS. With 3 bases clipped from V and 5 bases from J, the junction kept 11 bases outside the gene matches.

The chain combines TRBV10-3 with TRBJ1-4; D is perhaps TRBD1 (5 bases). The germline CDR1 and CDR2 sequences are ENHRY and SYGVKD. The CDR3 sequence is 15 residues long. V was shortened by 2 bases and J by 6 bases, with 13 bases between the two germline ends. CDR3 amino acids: CAISETGREDEKLFF. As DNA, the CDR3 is TGTGCCATCAGTGAGACAGGTCGGGAGGATGAAAAACTGTTTTTT.

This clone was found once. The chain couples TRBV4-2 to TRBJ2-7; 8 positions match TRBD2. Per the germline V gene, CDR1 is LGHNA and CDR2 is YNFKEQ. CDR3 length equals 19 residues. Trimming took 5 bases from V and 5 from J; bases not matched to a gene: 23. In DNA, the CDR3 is TGTGCCAGCAGCGAACAGATTTCGGGGGGGCCCCTTGTGCCGGACGAGCAGTACTTC. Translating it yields CASSEQISGGPLVPDEQYF.

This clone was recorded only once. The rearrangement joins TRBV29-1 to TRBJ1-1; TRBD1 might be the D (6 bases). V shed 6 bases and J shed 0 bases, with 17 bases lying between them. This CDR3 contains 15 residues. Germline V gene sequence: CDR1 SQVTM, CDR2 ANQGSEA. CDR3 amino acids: CSVAEQGDMNTEAFF. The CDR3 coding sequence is TGCAGCGTCGCGGAACAGGGAGACATGAACACTGAAGCTTTCTTT. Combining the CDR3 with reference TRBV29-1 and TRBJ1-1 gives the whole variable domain SAVISQKPSRDICQRGTSLTIQCQVDSQVTMMFWYRQQPGQSLTLIATANQGSEATYESGFVIDKFPISRPNLTFSTLTVSNMSPEDSSIYLCSVAEQGDMNTEAFFGQGTRLTVV.

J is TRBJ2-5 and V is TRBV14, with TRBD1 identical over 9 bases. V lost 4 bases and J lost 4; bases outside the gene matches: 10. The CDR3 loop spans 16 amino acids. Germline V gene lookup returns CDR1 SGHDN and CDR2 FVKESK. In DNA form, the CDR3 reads TGTGCCAGCAGCCGGGCGGGACAGGGCGGGCGAGAGACCCAGTACTTC. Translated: CASSRAGQGGRETQYF.

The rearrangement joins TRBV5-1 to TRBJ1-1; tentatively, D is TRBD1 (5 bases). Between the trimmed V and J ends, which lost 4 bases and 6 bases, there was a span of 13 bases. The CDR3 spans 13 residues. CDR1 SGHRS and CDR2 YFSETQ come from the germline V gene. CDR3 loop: CASSQGRVAEAFF. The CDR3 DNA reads TGCGCCAGCAGCCAGGGAAGGGTAGCTGAAGCTTTCTTT.

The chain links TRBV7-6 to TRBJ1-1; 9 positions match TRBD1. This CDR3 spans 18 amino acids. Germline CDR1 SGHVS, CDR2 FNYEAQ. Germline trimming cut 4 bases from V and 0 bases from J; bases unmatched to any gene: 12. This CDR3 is CASSSLGTGSGMNTEAFF. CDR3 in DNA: TGTGCCAGCAGCTCCCTCGGGACAGGGAGCGGGATGAACACTGAAGCTTTCTTT.

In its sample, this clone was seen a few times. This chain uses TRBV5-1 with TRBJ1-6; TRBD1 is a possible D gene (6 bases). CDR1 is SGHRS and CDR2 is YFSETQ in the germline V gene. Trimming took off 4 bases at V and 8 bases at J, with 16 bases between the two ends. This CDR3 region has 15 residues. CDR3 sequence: CASSSGQPLHSPLHF. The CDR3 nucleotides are TGCGCCAGCAGCAGTGGACAGCCCCTTCATTCACCCCTCCACTTT.

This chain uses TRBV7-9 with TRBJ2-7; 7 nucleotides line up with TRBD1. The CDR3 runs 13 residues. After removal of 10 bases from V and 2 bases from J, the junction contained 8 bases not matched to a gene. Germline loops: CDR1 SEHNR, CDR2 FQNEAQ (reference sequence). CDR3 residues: CATMGQGAYEQYF. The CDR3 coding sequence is TGTGCCACTATGGGGCAGGGGGCCTACGAGCAGTACTTC.

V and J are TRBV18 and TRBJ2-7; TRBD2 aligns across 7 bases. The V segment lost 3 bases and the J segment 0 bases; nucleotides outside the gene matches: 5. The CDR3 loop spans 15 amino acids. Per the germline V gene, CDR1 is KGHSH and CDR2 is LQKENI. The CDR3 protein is CASSPGLESSYEQYF. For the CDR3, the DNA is TGTGCCAGCTCACCTGGACTAGAGAGCTCCTACGAGCAGTACTTC. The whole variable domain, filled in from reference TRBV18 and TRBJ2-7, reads NAGVMQNPRHLVRRRGQEARLRCSPMKGHSHVYWYRQLPEEGLKFMVYLQKENIIDESGMPKERFSAEFPKEGPSILRIQQVVRGDSAAYFCASSPGLESSYEQYFGPGTRLTVT.

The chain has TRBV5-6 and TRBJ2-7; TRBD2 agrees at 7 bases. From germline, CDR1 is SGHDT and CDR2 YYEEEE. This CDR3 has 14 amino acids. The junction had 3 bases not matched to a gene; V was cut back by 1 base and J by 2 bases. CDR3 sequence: CASSLLGRAYEQYF. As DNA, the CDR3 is TGTGCCAGCAGCTTGTTGGGGAGGGCCTACGAGCAGTACTTC. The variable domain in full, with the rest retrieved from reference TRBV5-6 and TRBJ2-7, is DAGVTQSPTHLIKTRGQQVTLRCSPKSGHDTVSWYQQALGQGPQFIFQYYEEEERQRGNFPDRFSGHQFPNYSSELNVNALLLGDSALYLCASSLLGRAYEQYFGPGTRLTVT.

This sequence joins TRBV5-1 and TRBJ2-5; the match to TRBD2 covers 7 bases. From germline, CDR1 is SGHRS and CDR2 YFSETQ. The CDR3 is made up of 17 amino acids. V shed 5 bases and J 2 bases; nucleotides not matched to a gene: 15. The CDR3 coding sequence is TGCGCCAGCAGGGGTAGTCTGATAGCGGGTGTTCAAGAGACCCAGTACTTC. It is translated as CASRGSLIAGVQETQYF.

The CDR3 loop is CASRPKTSGGWSSYNEQFF. The CDR3 nucleotides read TGTGCCAGCAGACCGAAGACTAGCGGGGGCTGGAGCTCCTACAATGAGCAGTTCTTC. This sequence joins TRBV7-9 and TRBJ2-1; TRBD2 matches at 12 bases. V gave up 6 bases and J gave up 0 bases; unmatched junction bases: 12. This CDR3 is 19 amino acids long. Germline lookup yields CDR1 SEHNR and CDR2 FQNEAQ (reference sequence).

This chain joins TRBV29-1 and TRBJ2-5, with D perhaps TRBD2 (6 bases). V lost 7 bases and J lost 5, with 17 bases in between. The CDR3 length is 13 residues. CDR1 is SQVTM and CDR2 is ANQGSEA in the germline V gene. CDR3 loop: CSAPVAGSETQYF. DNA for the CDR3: TGCAGCGCCCCTGTGGCGGGGTCGGAGACCCAGTACTTC.

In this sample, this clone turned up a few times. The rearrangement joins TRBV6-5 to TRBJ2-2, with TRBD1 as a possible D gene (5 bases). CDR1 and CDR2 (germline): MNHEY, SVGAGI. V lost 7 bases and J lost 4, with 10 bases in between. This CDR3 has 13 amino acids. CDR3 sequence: CASTRGATGELFF. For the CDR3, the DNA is TGTGCCAGCACCCGTGGGGCCACCGGGGAGCTGTTTTTT.

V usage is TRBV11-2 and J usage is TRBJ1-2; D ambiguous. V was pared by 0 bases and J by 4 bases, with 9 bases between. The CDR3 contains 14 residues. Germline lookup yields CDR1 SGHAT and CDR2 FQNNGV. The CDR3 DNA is TGTGCCAGCAGCTTAGATCGGAGGACCTATGGCTACACCTTC. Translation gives CASSLDRRTYGYTF.

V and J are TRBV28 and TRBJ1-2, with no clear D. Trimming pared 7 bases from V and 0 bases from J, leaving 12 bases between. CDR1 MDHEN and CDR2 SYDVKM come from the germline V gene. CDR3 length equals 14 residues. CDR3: CASIPGFANYGYTF. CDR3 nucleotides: TGTGCCAGCATTCCCGGGTTTGCTAACTATGGCTACACCTTC.

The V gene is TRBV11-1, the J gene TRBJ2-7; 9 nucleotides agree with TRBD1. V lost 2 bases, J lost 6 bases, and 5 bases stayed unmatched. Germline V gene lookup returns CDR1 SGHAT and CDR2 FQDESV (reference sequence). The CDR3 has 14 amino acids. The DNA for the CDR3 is TGTGCCAGCAGCTTACCCGGGACAGGGTCCGAGCAGTACTTC. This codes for CASSLPGTGSEQYF.

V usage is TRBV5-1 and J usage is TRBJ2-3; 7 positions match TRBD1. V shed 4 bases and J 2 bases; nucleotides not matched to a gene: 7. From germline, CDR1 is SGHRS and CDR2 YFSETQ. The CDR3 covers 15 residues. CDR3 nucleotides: TGCGCCAGCAGCAACGGACAGGTGGACACAGATACGCAGTATTTT. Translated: CASSNGQVDTDTQYF.

This CDR3 reads CASSYTGDTGELFF. DNA for the CDR3: TGCGCCAGCAGCTATACAGGCGACACCGGGGAGCTGTTTTTT. The V gene is TRBV5-1, the J gene TRBJ2-2; TRBD1 is a possible D gene (5 bases). V was trimmed by 3 bases and J by 3 bases, leaving 9 bases between them. The germline V gene has CDR1 SGHRS and CDR2 YFSETQ. The CDR3 is 14 residues long.